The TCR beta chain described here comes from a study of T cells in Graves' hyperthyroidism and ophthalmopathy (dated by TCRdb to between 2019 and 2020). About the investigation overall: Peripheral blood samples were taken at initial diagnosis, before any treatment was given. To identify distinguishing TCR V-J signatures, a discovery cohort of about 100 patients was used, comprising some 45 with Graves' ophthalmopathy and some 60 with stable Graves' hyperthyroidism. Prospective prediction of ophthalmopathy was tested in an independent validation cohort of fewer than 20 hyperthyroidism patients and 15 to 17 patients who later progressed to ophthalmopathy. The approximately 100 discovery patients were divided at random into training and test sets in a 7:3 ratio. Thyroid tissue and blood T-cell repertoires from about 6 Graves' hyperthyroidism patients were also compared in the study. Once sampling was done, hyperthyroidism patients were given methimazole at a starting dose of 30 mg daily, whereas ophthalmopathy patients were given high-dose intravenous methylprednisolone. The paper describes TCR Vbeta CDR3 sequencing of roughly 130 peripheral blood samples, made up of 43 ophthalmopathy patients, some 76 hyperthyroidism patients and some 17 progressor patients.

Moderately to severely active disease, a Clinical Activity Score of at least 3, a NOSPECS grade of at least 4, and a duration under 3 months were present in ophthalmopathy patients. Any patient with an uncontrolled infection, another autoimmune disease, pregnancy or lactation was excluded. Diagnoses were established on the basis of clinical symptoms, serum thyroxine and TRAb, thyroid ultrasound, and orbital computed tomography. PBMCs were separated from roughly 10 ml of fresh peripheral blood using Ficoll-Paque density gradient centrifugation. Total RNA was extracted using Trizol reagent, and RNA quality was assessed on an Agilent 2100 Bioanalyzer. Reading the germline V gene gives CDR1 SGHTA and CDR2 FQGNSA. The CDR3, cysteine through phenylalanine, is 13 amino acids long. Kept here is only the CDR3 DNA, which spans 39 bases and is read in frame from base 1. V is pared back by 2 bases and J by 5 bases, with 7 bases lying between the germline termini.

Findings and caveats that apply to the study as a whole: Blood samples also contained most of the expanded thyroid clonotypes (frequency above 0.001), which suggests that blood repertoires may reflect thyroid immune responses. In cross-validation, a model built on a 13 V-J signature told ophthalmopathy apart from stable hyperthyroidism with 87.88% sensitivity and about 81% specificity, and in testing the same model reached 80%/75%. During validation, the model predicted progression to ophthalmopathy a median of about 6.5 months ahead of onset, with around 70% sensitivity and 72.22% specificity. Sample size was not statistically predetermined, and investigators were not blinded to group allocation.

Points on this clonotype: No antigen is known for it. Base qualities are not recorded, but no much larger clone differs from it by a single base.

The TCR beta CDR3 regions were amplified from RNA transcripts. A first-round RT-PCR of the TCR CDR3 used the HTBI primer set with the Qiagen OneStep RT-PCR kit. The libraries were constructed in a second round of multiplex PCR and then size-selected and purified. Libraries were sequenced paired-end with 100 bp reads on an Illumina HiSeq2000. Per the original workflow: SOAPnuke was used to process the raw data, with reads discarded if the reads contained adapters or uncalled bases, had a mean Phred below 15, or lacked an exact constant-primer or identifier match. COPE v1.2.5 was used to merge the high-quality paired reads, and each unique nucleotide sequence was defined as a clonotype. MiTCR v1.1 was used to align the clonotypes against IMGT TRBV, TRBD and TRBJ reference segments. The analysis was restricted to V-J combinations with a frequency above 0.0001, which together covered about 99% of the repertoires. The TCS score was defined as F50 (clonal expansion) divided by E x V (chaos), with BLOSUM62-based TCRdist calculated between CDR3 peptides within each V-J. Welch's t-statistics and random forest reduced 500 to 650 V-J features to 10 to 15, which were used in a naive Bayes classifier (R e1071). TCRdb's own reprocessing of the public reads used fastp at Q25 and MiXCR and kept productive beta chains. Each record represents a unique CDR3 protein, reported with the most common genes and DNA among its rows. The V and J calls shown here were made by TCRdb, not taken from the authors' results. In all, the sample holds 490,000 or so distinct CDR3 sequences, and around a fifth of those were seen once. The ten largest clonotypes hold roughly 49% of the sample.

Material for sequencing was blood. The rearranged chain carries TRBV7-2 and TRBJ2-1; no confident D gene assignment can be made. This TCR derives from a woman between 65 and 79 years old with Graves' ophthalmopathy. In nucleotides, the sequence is TGTGCCAGCAGCTTATTATACCACAATGAGCAGTTCTTC. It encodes CASSLLYHNEQFF.